The present entry profiles one T cell receptor beta chain with its context. Original data processing: Counts of nucleated cells, estimated from reference gene primer amplification, were obtained. Clones were sequenced by immunoSEQ multiplex PCR, and TCRdb holds only the in-frame ones, with some missing. The DNA was the basis for D and trimming; V, J and clone size are from that table. The sample carries over 60,000 clones, more than 75% recorded once. The CDR3 consists of 16 residues. Trimming stripped 5 bases from V and 0 bases from J, with 16 bases between. Germline V gene lookup returns CDR1 SGHTA and CDR2 FQGNSA. This sample is part of a study of blood T cell repertoires in COVID-19. Study-level background: Material from acute and convalescent COVID-19 was sourced from the United States, Italy and Spain.

Sequenced input: peripheral blood. The genes are TRBV7-2 and TRBJ1-2, with D perhaps TRBD1 (5 bases). The receptor was isolated from a man between 60 and 70 years old with acute or convalescent COVID-19. Here the CDR3 reads CASSPQQAFTNYGYTF. The CDR3 DNA reads as TGTGCCAGCAGCCCCCAACAGGCTTTTACTAACTATGGCTACACCTTC. Drawing the rest from reference TRBV7-2 and TRBJ1-2, the complete variable domain is GAGVSQSPSNKVTEKGKDVELRCDPISGHTALYWYRQSLGQGLEFLIYFQGNSAPDKSGLPSDRFSAERTGGSVSTLTIQRTQQEDSAVYLCASSPQQAFTNYGYTFGSGTRLTVV.